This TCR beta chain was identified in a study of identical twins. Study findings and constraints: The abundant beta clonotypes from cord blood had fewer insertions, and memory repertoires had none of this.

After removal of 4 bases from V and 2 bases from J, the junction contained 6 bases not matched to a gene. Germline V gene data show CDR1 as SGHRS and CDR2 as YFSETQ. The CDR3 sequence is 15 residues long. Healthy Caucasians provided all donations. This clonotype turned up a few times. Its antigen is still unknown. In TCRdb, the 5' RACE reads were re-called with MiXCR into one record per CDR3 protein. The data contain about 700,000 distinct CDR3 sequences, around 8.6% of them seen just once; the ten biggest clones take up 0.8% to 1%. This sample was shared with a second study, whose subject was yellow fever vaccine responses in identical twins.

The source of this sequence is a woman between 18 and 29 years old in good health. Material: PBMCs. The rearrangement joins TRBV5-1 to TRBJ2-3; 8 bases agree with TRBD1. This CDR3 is CASSHGQGPTDTQYF. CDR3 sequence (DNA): TGCGCCAGCAGCCATGGACAGGGTCCCACAGATACGCAGTATTTT. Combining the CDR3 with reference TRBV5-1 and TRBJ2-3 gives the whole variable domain KAGVTQTPRYLIKTRGQQVTLSCSPISGHRSVSWYQQTPGQGLQFLFEYFSETQRNKGNFPGRFSGRQFSNSRSEMNVSTLELGDSALYLCASSHGQGPTDTQYFGPGTRLTVL.